The TCR beta chain described here comes from a study of shared clonotypes between healthy human individuals. About this clone: What it binds is not known.

V gave up 2 bases and J gave up 0 bases, with 11 bases separating them. Per the germline V gene, CDR1 is LNHNV and CDR2 is YYDKDF (reference sequence). This CDR3 has 15 residues. As defined, naive CD8 cells were CD45RO-negative and positively selected for CCR7, with terminally differentiated effector memory CD45RA+ cells excluded. Clones were read by immunoSEQ multiplex PCR, and TCRdb kept only the in-frame ones, dropping some. The profile covers about 2.1 million clones, with about 94% appearing a single time and under 2% taken by the ten largest. Findings of the study overall: Clonotypes not shared had lower generation probabilities than those common to all four donors.

Material for sequencing was naive CD8+ T cells from PBMCs. This clonotype was obtained from a man younger than 35 in good health. Some clones in this sample may be carry-over from other donors' samples. The chain links TRBV15 to TRBJ2-7; either TRBD1 or TRBD2 may supply D (6 bases each). The CDR3 sequence: CATSRRGADSYEQYF. The DNA for the CDR3 is TGTGCCACCAGCAGAAGGGGGGCCGACTCCTACGAGCAGTACTTC. The complete variable domain, with remaining parts taken from reference TRBV15 and TRBJ2-7, reads DAMVIQNPRYQVTQFGKPVTLSCSQTLNHNVMYWYQQKSSQAPKLLFHYYDKDFNNEADTPDNFQSRRPNTSFCFLDIRSPGLGDTAMYLCATSRRGADSYEQYFGPGTRLTVT.